The rows below give T cell receptor beta chains drawn from one sample of a study of blood T cells in healthy people across ages. TCRdb reanalysed the 5' RACE reads using MiXCR and keeps one entry per CDR3 protein. The table lists around 1,500,000 distinct CDR3 sequences, approximately 30% of them singletons, with less than 9.5% in the top ten. The source material was blood. The receptors come from a woman aged 30 to 39 in good health. The CDR3 runs from the conserved cysteine through the conserved F or W. D genes are given only for firm matches. Clone size is shown for a subset of rows, as once, few, many or a class of expanded clone.

D	size	J	V	CDR3	DNA
TRBD2	NA	TRBJ2-1	TRBV5-1	CASSPAPSGDHNEQFF	TGCGCCAGCAGCCCCGCTCCGAGCGGGGACCACAATGAGCAGTTCTTC
NA	NA	TRBJ1-1	TRBV15	CATTVRVGSTEAFF	TGTGCCACGACCGTCCGGGTAGGGAGCACTGAAGCTTTCTTT
TRBD1	NA	TRBJ2-2	TRBV6-5	CASRPGGYTGELFF	TGTGCCAGCAGACCAGGGGGCTACACCGGGGAGCTGTTTTTT
NA	NA	TRBJ1-3	TRBV7-9	CASSPPAGNTIYF	TGTGCCAGCAGCCCCCCCGCGGGAAACACCATATATTTT
NA	NA	TRBJ2-3	TRBV29-1	CSVVTAGAKDTQYF	TGCAGCGTTGTCACGGCGGGGGCTAAGGATACGCAGTATTTT
NA	NA	TRBJ2-6	TRBV28	CASTPFSTWSGANVLTF	TGTGCCAGCACCCCCTTTAGCACCTGGTCTGGGGCCAACGTCCTGACTTTC
TRBD1	NA	TRBJ2-7	TRBV20-1	CSARDEGAYGSSYEQYF	TGCAGTGCTAGAGATGAGGGGGCTTATGGAAGCTCCTACGAGCAGTACTTC
NA	NA	TRBJ1-1	TRBV28	CANSPSDREAFF	TGTGCCAACAGTCCGAGCGACAGGGAAGCTTTCTTT
NA	NA	TRBJ2-7	TRBV6-5	CASSYVGGGRGNEQYF	TGTGCCAGCAGTTACGTAGGTGGCGGACGAGGCAATGAGCAGTACTTC
NA	few	TRBJ1-6	TRBV29-1	CSVESGAGSPLHF	TGCAGCGTTGAATCCGGGGCCGGTTCACCCCTCCACTTT
NA	NA	TRBJ1-2	TRBV5-1	CASSLSDNYGYTF	TGCGCCAGCAGCTTGTCGGATAACTATGGCTACACCTTC
NA	many	TRBJ2-1	TRBV3-1	CASSPTGTNEQFF	TGTGCCAGCAGTCCTACCGGGACCAATGAGCAGTTCTTC
TRBD1	NA	TRBJ2-1	TRBV15	CATSRGDRGILGNEQFF	TGTGCCACCAGCAGAGGGGACAGGGGGATACTTGGGAATGAGCAGTTCTTC
NA	NA	TRBJ2-5	TRBV15	CATSQPSETQYF	TGTGCCACCAGTCAACCAAGTGAGACCCAGTACTTC
NA	NA	TRBJ2-1	TRBV7-9	CASSETNNEQFF	TGTGCCAGCAGCGAGACAAACAATGAGCAGTTCTTC
TRBD2	many	TRBJ2-7	TRBV5-1	CASSLAASGGAGTYEQYF	TGCGCCAGCAGCTTGGCGGCTAGCGGGGGGGCCGGAACCTACGAGCAGTACTTC
NA	NA	TRBJ2-7	TRBV5-1	CASSLDTGGRIGNEQYF	TGCGCCAGCAGCCTGGATACTGGGGGGCGCATAGGGAACGAGCAGTACTTC
TRBD2	few	TRBJ2-5	TRBV4-3	CASSQDLLAGGNEQYF	TGCGCCAGCAGCCAAGATTTACTAGCGGGAGGCAATGAGCAGTACTTC
NA	NA	TRBJ1-1	TRBV7-2	CASSPVGQATEAFF	TGTGCCAGCAGCCCAGTAGGACAAGCTACTGAAGCTTTCTTT
TRBD2	NA	TRBJ2-5	TRBV10-3	CAISERPGLAEEYQETQYF	TGTGCCATCAGTGAGCGTCCGGGACTAGCGGAGGAGTACCAAGAGACCCAGTACTTC